The T cell receptor (beta chain) under discussion was sequenced for a study of T cell responses to AZD1222 COVID-19 vaccine. Study as a whole: Recipients boosted at about 4 weeks or about 12 weeks are pooled.

This clone was counted between two and nine times. The germline gives CDR1 SEHNR, CDR2 FQNEAQ (reference sequence). This CDR3 has 11 residues. Trimming took 6 bases from V and 6 from J, leaving 5 bases between them. Profiling relied on immunoSEQ multiplex PCR, and the TCRdb table lists in-frame clones only, not all of them. Of approximately 190,000 clones in the sample, approximately 91% were seen once. Sample: peripheral blood, taken on day 0 of AZD1222 vaccination. The genes are TRBV7-9 and TRBJ1-4, with D unresolved. The sequence was obtained from an adult in good health. The chain's CDR3 is CASRSDEKLFF. The CDR3 DNA sequence: TGTGCCAGCAGATCAGATGAAAAACTGTTTTTT. The variable domain in full, completed from reference TRBV7-9 and TRBJ1-4, reads DTGVSQNPRHKITKRGQNVTFRCDPISEHNRLYWYRQTLGQGPEFLTYFQNEAQLEKSRLLSDRFSAERPKGSFSTLEIQRTEQGDSAMYLCASRSDEKLFFGSGTQLSVL.